This T cell receptor (beta chain) derives from a study of cytomegalovirus exposure and HLA in healthy donors. Study details: Per a later analysis, the approximately 700 first-cohort and under 150 validation repertoires shared one platform.

Trimming at V came to 5 bases and at J to 2 bases, leaving 5 bases not matched to a gene. The CDR3 runs 15 residues. CDR1 is SEHNR, CDR2 FQNEAQ, per germline (reference sequence). Profiled with immunoSEQ multiplex PCR; TCRdb holds only in-frame clones, not every one. The repertoire consists of about 68,000 clones, with around 90% occurring once and the leading ten covering approximately 3.4%. With regard to this clone: Its target is unknown.

Overall study results and limits: Among TCR beta chains, those listed as cytomegalovirus-associated numbered about 150.

The clonotype was recovered from a man younger than 35 in good health and CMV-seronegative. The specimen sequenced was PBMCs. V is TRBV7-9 and J is TRBJ2-5; 10 bases fit TRBD2. For the CDR3, the DNA is TGTGCCAGCAGCACTCGGACTAGCGGACAAGAGACCCAGTACTTC. Translation: CASSTRTSGQETQYF.